Listed here are 5 T cell receptor beta chains from one sample, sequenced in a study of T cell responses to AZD1222 COVID-19 vaccine. Data came from immunoSEQ multiplex PCR; TCRdb stores just in-frame clones and leaves some out. The data show 120,000 or so clones, with around 88% seen just once and approximately 5.4% held by the top ten. This sample comprised peripheral blood, obtained on day 0 of AZD1222 vaccination. Source of these receptors: an adult in good health.

Details on this clone: The junction and the germline gene differ at one end; a read error may be behind it. This chain joins TRBV19 and TRBJ1-5; 9 bases are shared with TRBD1. This CDR3 comprises 15 residues. Germline V lookup: CDR1 LNHDA, CDR2 SQIVND (reference sequence). CDR3 sequence reads: CASSLDRGSNQPQHF. The CDR3 region has the DNA TGTGCCAGTAGTCTAGACAGGGGGAGCAATCAGCCCCAGCATTTT. Using reference TRBV19 and TRBJ1-5 for the parts outside the CDR3, the full variable domain is DGGITQSPKYLFRKEGQNVTLSCEQNLNHDAMYWYRQDPGQGLRLIYYSQIVNDFQKGDIAEGYSVSREKKESFPLTVTSAQKNPTAFYLCASSLDRGSNQPQHFGDGTRLSIL.

The chain combines TRBV28 with TRBJ1-1; tentative D call: TRBD1 (5 bases). Germline assignment: CDR1 MDHEN and CDR2 SYDVKM. Trimming pared 6 bases from V and 0 bases from J, leaving 8 bases between. The CDR3 extends over 13 amino acids. The CDR3 nucleotides read TGTGCCAGCAGAGTGGGGCTGAACACTGAAGCTTTCTTT. Its translation: CASRVGLNTEAFF. The full variable domain, its missing parts supplied by reference TRBV28 and TRBJ1-1, is DVKVTQSSRYLVKRTGEKVFLECVQDMDHENMFWYRQDPGLGLRLIYFSYDVKMKEKGDIPEGYSVSREKKERFSLILESASTNQTSMYLCASRVGLNTEAFFGQGTRLTVV.

CDR3 sequence reads: CASSWGDEQYF. CDR3 DNA: TGTGCCAGCAGCTGGGGGGACGAGCAGTACTTC. The chain joins TRBV3-1 (or the pseudogene TRBV3-2) to TRBJ2-7, with D tentatively TRBD2 (6 bases). The V gene lost 5 bases and the J gene lost 5 bases, with 7 bases spanning the gap. The CDR3 sequence is 11 residues long. Germline V gene sequence: CDR1 LGHDT, CDR2 YNNKEL (reference sequence).

This clone was seen only once. CDR3 coding DNA: TGCGCCAGCAGACGCGGACCGGGCACAGATGGGGACACCGGGGAGCTGTTTTTT. Translating gives CASRRGPGTDGDTGELFF. The chain links TRBV4-1 to TRBJ2-2; D is unresolved. The germline CDR1 and CDR2 sequences are MGHRA and YSYEKL. The CDR3 runs 18 residues. With 6 bases removed from V and 3 bases from J, the gap between germline ends came to 23 bases.

The genes are TRBV2 and TRBJ1-5; D remains ambiguous. Trimming took 6 bases from V and 0 from J, leaving 6 bases between them. The CDR3 sequence is 13 residues long. The V gene's germline CDR1 is SNHLY and CDR2 FYNNEI. The CDR3 loop reads CASRDRSNQPQHF. DNA for the CDR3: TGTGCCAGCAGGGACCGTAGCAATCAGCCCCAGCATTTT.